These 29 T cell receptor beta chains were sequenced from one sample in a study of molecular identifiers for immune sequencing clone quantification. MiXCR was run by TCRdb on the PCR reads, yielding one entry per CDR3 protein. The top ten hold about 0.79% of the sample, which has 300,000 to 400,000 distinct CDR3 sequences, over 20% seen once. Sequencing was carried out using naive CD8+ T cells from blood, with Jurkat cell RNA spiked in. As for subset: FACS-sorted CD8+CD4-CCR7+CD45RA+ naive T cells. These receptors originate from a human donor in good health. Some libraries in this study had Jurkat cell RNA spiked in.

The V call is TRBV19, the J call TRBJ1-5; a possible D gene is TRBD1 (5 bases). Germline V lookup: CDR1 LNHDA, CDR2 SQIVND (reference sequence). This CDR3 is 15 amino acids long. Trimming removed 9 bases from V and 0 bases from J, with 15 bases in between. The CDR3 sequence: CASTAGPYSNQPQHF. The CDR3 nucleotides are TGTGCCAGCACTGCAGGGCCGTATAGCAATCAGCCCCAGCATTTT.

There are many counts of this clonotype. The chain is built from TRBV29-1 and TRBJ2-7; possible D gene TRBD2, 7 bases. With 6 bases removed from V and 4 bases from J, the gap between germline ends came to 19 bases. Germline-derived CDR1 and CDR2 are SQVTM and ANQGSEA. This CDR3 comprises 14 residues. The chain's CDR3 is CSVEPGGGTYEQYF. In nucleotides, the CDR3 is TGCAGCGTGGAGCCGGGGGGCGGAACATACGAGCAGTACTTC.

In its sample, this clonotype was seen a few times. This chain links TRBV10-3 with TRBJ2-5, with TRBD2 matching over 15 bases. The CDR3 loop spans 20 amino acids. Germline-derived CDR1 and CDR2 are ENHRY and SYGVKD. Losses at the gene ends were 3 bases for V and 1 base for J; bases not matched to a gene: 12. The CDR3 protein is CAISDPGTSGGPLTQETQYF. The CDR3 DNA reads as TGTGCCATCAGTGATCCCGGGACTAGCGGGGGGCCGCTTACCCAAGAGACCCAGTACTTC.

The chain couples TRBV14 to TRBJ2-7; 7 positions agree with TRBD1. Unmatched junction bases numbered 5, after V lost 1 base and J lost 5 bases. Germline V lookup: CDR1 SGHDN, CDR2 FVKESK. The CDR3 totals 14 residues. Here the CDR3 DNA reads TGTGCCAGCAGCCAAGGACAGGGACACGACGAGCAGTACTTC. This translates into CASSQGQGHDEQYF.

As to this clonotype: One base away lies a much larger clone, so this may be a sequencing read error. This sequence joins TRBV12-3 or TRBV12-4 and TRBJ1-1; no firm D call. CDR3 size: 13 residues. V was trimmed by 2 bases and J by 4 bases, leaving 8 bases between them. Written as DNA, the CDR3 is TGTGCCAGCAGTTTATCGGAGATCACTGAAGCTTTCTTT. It yields the protein CASSLSEITEAFF.

CDR3 in amino acids: CASSQEVYQETQYF. CDR3 DNA sequence: TGTGCCAGCAGCCAAGAGGTATACCAAGAGACCCAGTACTTC. The chain recombines TRBV3-1 with TRBJ2-5; D gene unclear. Germline V gene sequence: CDR1 LGHDT, CDR2 YNNKEL (reference sequence). Trimming left V 0 bases short and J 0 bases short, with 5 bases between. This CDR3 is 14 amino acids long.

Ten or more counts support this clonotype. CDR3 amino acids: CASSSQRTGGEKLFF. The DNA of the CDR3 is TGTGCCAGCAGCTCCCAGAGGACAGGGGGCGAAAAACTGTTTTTT. The chain has TRBV7-9 and TRBJ1-4; TRBD1 matches 11 bases. Germline lookup yields CDR1 SEHNR and CDR2 FQNEAQ (reference sequence). V was pared by 4 bases and J by 8 bases, with 6 bases of the junction left unmatched. CDR3 size: 15 residues.

In regard to this clonotype: Given a much more abundant clone one base away, this may be a read error. The CDR3 end shows no conserved phenylalanine or tryptophan, and so a read error is likely. The CDR3 DNA sequence: TGTGCCAGCAGCGTAGATGGGGGGGCCACTGAAGCTTTCCTT. This gives the protein CASSVDGGATEAFL. The chain is built from TRBV9 and TRBJ1-1; D might be TRBD1 (6 bases). The ends were cut back, 0 bases at V and 4 bases at J, with 10 bases in the middle. Germline loops: CDR1 SGDLS, CDR2 YYNGEE. The CDR3 spans 14 residues.

V is TRBV7-3 and J is TRBJ2-2; 7 bases map to TRBD2. Trimming removed 7 bases from V and 4 bases from J; junction bases left unmatched: 6. Germline CDR1 SGHTA, CDR2 FQGTGA. CDR3 size: 14 residues. The CDR3 loop is CASIGWTSTGELFF. DNA of the CDR3: TGTGCCAGCATAGGCTGGACTAGCACCGGGGAGCTGTTTTTT.

The chain employs TRBV6-1 and TRBJ2-7, with unresolved D. Trimming removed 0 bases at V and 2 bases at J, with 8 bases between. Germline V lookup: CDR1 MNHNS, CDR2 SASEGT. CDR3 length: 14 amino acids. The CDR3 reads CASSEAGRPYEQYF. The CDR3 DNA follows: TGTGCCAGCAGTGAAGCGGGCAGACCCTACGAGCAGTACTTC.

This clonotype was counted at least ten times. The rearrangement joins TRBV7-8 to TRBJ1-1; D is uncertain. This CDR3 contains 15 residues. Germline V CDR1 and CDR2: SGHVS, FQNEAQ. V lost 1 base and J 1 base, leaving 10 bases between the germline ends. CDR3 residues: CASSLVTVANTEAFF. Written as DNA, the CDR3 is TGTGCCAGCAGCTTAGTTACCGTCGCGAACACTGAAGCTTTCTTT.

This clonotype was observed a few times. The chain recombines TRBV6-2 or TRBV6-3 with TRBJ2-3; 9 positions match TRBD2. With V trimmed by 0 bases and J by 2 bases, 6 bases remained unmatched. The CDR3 contains 17 residues. CDR1 MNHEY and CDR2 SVGEGT come from the germline V gene. The CDR3 region is CASSYSRLADYTDTQYF. The CDR3 coding sequence is TGTGCCAGCAGTTACTCGAGACTAGCGGACTACACAGATACGCAGTATTTT.

Points on this clonotype: A much larger clone lies one base from this, so it may be a read error. The chain employs TRBV2 and TRBJ2-7, with TRBD2 matching 7 bases. Looked up from germline, CDR1 is SNHLY and CDR2 is FYNNEI. After removal of 6 bases from V and 7 bases from J, the junction contained 18 bases not matched to a gene. CDR3 length: 16 amino acids. The CDR3 reads CASSDAGTNGRREQYF. The CDR3 region has the DNA TGTGCCAGCAGCGATGCAGGGACTAACGGACGCCGGGAGCAGTACTTC. The full variable domain, rest sourced from reference TRBV2 and TRBJ2-7, is EPEVTQTPSHQVTQMGQEVILRCVPISNHLYFYWYRQILGQKVEFLVSFYNNEISEKSEIFDDQFSVERPDGSNFTLKIRSTKLEDSAMYFCASSDAGTNGRREQYFGPGTRLTVT.

The chain recombines TRBV28 with TRBJ2-1, with 11 bases that match TRBD2. Germline-derived CDR1 and CDR2 are MDHEN and SYDVKM. The CDR3 runs to 13 residues. V lost 8 bases and J lost 15; bases outside the gene matches: 12. As DNA, the CDR3 is TGTGCCAGCGGGATCACCCTAGCGGGAGGCCCGTTCTTC. It specifies CASGITLAGGPFF.

This clonotype is a singleton in its sample. J is TRBJ1-1 and V is TRBV19; possibly TRBD1 for D (5 bases). Germline assignment: CDR1 LNHDA and CDR2 SQIVND (reference sequence). The CDR3 is 16 residues long. Trimming left V 8 bases short and J 4 bases short, with 23 bases between. Here the CDR3 reads CASGGGTSMLGTEAFF. For the CDR3, the DNA is TGTGCCAGTGGTGGGGGGACGTCGATGTTGGGCACTGAAGCTTTCTTT.

The chain has TRBV27 and TRBJ2-7; possibly TRBD1 or TRBD2 for D (6 bases each). Looked up from germline, CDR1 is MNHEY and CDR2 is SMNVEV (reference sequence). The ends were cut back, 5 bases at V and 2 bases at J, with 13 bases in the middle. CDR3 length equals 14 residues. Here the CDR3 reads CASSGGTLPYEQYF. The DNA for the CDR3 is TGTGCCAGCAGTGGCGGGACACTCCCCTACGAGCAGTACTTC.

In regard to this clonotype: A much larger clone differs from this one at a single base, so this may be a read error. This sequence joins TRBV6-2 or TRBV6-3 and TRBJ2-7; D is unclear. The CDR3 sequence is 12 residues long. Germline V lookup: CDR1 MNHEY, CDR2 SVGEGT. The CDR3 DNA sequence: TGTGCCAACAGTTACGCGATCGACGAGCAGTACTTC. Residues: CANSYAIDEQYF.

The chain joins TRBV4-1 to TRBJ2-2; tentatively, D is TRBD2 (5 bases). Germline V CDR1 and CDR2: MGHRA, YSYEKL. V dropped 2 bases and J dropped 5 bases, with 9 bases sitting between them. This CDR3 region has 14 residues. The CDR3 loop is CASSQTRGTGELFF. CDR3 nucleotide sequence: TGCGCCAGCAGCCAAACGAGAGGGACCGGGGAGCTGTTTTTT.

This clonotype was observed a few times. The chain joins TRBV11-2 to TRBJ2-1; D possibly corresponds to TRBD2 (6 bases). V was clipped by 1 base and J by 1 base, with 14 bases between them. Germline CDR1 SGHAT, CDR2 FQNNGV. The CDR3 runs to 17 residues. The CDR3 is CASSLVAAGTSYNEQFF. The CDR3, as DNA: TGTGCCAGCAGCTTAGTAGCGGCAGGGACTTCCTACAATGAGCAGTTCTTC.

This clonotype was observed at least ten times. The chain carries TRBV19 and TRBJ1-1; D uncertain. Germline V CDR1 and CDR2: LNHDA, SQIVND (reference sequence). This CDR3 is 17 amino acids long. V was cut by 3 bases and J by 4 bases, with 21 bases left in between. The CDR3 DNA reads as TGTGCCAGTAGTATGATGGGCCGGCTTGGGGTCGTCACTGAAGCTTTCTTT. This gives the protein CASSMMGRLGVVTEAFF.

The chain has TRBV6-1 and TRBJ2-1; no firm D call. Deletions cut 2 bases from V and 2 bases from J, with 10 bases between. There are 15 residues in the CDR3. Germline CDR1 reads MNHNS; CDR2 reads SASEGT. DNA for the CDR3: TGTGCCAGCAGTGAACCGGACGAGGCCTACAATGAGCAGTTCTTC. Encoded protein: CASSEPDEAYNEQFF.

This clonotype was found many times. The J gene is TRBJ2-5, the V gene TRBV12-3 or TRBV12-4; 9 bases are a match to TRBD2. V shed 3 bases and J 5 bases; nucleotides not matched to a gene: 13. CDR3 length equals 17 residues. CDR3 region: CASSFWRGGPGLETQYF. CDR3 nucleotide sequence: TGTGCCAGCAGTTTCTGGCGGGGGGGCCCCGGTTTGGAGACCCAGTACTTC.

This clonotype occurred many times. The chain links TRBV5-1 to TRBJ2-1; D gene uncertain. CDR1 SGHRS and CDR2 YFSETQ come from the germline V gene. V was clipped by 2 bases and J by 2 bases, with 11 bases between them. The CDR3 covers 15 residues. The CDR3 bases are TGCGCCAGCAGCTTATACCCAGATCCCTACAATGAGCAGTTCTTC. Translated: CASSLYPDPYNEQFF.

This clonotype was seen repeatedly, ten times or more. The V call is TRBV7-6, the J call TRBJ1-1; D perhaps matches TRBD1 (5 bases). CDR1 is SGHVS and CDR2 is FNYEAQ in the germline V gene. V lost 4 bases and J lost 3, with 15 bases in between. This CDR3 has 15 amino acids. DNA of the CDR3: TGTGCCAGCAGCTCCAGGGACTCGGGGGACACTGAAGCTTTCTTT. This gives the protein CASSSRDSGDTEAFF.

The chain recombines TRBV4-1 with TRBJ1-5; the D gene is possibly TRBD1 (5 bases). Trimming pared 0 bases from V and 5 bases from J, leaving 17 bases between. The CDR3 has 17 residues. Germline loops: CDR1 MGHRA, CDR2 YSYEKL. In DNA form, the CDR3 reads TGCGCCAGCAGCCAAGATCGGGGGGGTTTTAACCATCAGCCCCAGCATTTT. Its protein product is CASSQDRGGFNHQPQHF.

This clonotype was found many times. This rearrangement joins TRBV19 to TRBJ2-7, with no clear D. This CDR3 spans 14 amino acids. In germline, CDR1 is LNHDA, CDR2 SQIVND (reference sequence). The V gene lost 1 base and the J gene lost 2 bases, with 9 bases spanning the gap. The CDR3 DNA reads TGTGCCAGTAGTATAGCTGGGCAGGCCTACGAGCAGTACTTC. It yields the protein CASSIAGQAYEQYF.

With respect to this clonotype: At one of its ends the junction is not consistent with the germline gene, which may arise from a read error. The chain carries TRBV12-5 and TRBJ1-4; no firm D call. The V gene's germline CDR1 is LGHNT and CDR2 FRNRAP. The CDR3 covers 14 residues. This CDR3 is CASGRGGTNGKLFF. DNA for the CDR3: TGTGCTAGTGGACGGGGAGGCACTAATGGAAAACTGTTTTTT.

The chain uses TRBV27 and TRBJ2-7; D assignment may be TRBD1 or TRBD2 (5 bases each). The CDR3 consists of 16 residues. The germline V gene has CDR1 MNHEY and CDR2 SMNVEV (reference sequence). The V end was cut by 2 bases, the J end by 5 bases, with 19 bases between. CDR3 DNA: TGTGCCAGCAGTTTAGACCCGCCGGGGCCGTCCCACGAGCAGTACTTC. It yields the protein CASSLDPPGPSHEQYF.

The chain has TRBV7-9 and TRBJ1-1; D call uncertain. CDR1 is SEHNR, CDR2 FQNEAQ, per germline (reference sequence). Trimming stripped 0 bases from V and 5 bases from J, with 13 bases between. The CDR3 runs 15 residues. The CDR3 loop is CASSLALGIDTEAFF. The CDR3 DNA reads TGTGCCAGCAGCTTAGCGCTGGGGATAGATACTGAAGCTTTCTTT.